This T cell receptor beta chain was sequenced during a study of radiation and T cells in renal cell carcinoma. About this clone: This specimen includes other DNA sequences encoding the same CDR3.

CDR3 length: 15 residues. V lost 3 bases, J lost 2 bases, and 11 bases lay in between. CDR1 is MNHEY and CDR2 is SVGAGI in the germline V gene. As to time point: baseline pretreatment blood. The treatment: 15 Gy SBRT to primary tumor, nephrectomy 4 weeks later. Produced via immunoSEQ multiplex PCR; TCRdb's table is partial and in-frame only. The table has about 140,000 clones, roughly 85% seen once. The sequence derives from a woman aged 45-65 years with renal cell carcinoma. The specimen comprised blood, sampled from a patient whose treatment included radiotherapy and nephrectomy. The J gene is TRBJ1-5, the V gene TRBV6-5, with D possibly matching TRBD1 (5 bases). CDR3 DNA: TGTGCCAGCAGTTATGCAGGGATGGGCAATCAGCCCCAGCATTTT. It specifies CASSYAGMGNQPQHF.